Below are 7 T cell receptor beta chains sequenced from a single sample in a study of blood T cell repertoires in COVID-19. The repertoire was sequenced with immunoSEQ multiplex PCR; TCRdb's copy has only in-frame clones and lacks some. The sample lists about 59,000 clones, 79% seen once, with around 3.2% in the top ten. Sequencing used peripheral blood. The source of these receptors is a man aged 55 to 70 with acute or convalescent COVID-19.

Note on this clone: The sample contains more than one DNA sequence encoding this CDR3. The CDR3 DNA reads TGTGCCAGCAGTGCCACAGGGTGGACCGGGGAGCTGTTTTTT. Translated: CASSATGWTGELFF. This sequence joins TRBV27 and TRBJ2-2; perhaps TRBD1 as D (6 bases). V lost 5 bases to trimming and J lost 5 bases, with 12 bases between them. The CDR3 runs to 14 residues. From germline, CDR1 is MNHEY and CDR2 SMNVEV (reference sequence).

This sequence joins TRBV28 and TRBJ1-2; D not certain. The germline V gene has CDR1 MDHEN and CDR2 SYDVKM. V dropped 6 bases and J dropped 6 bases, with 14 bases sitting between them. There are 13 residues in the CDR3. CDR3 coding DNA: TGTGCCAGCAGAGAGGGCGCTTCGGATGGCTACACCTTC. Residues: CASREGASDGYTF.

This clone has just one count. J is TRBJ2-7 and V is TRBV7-6; 7 bases are shared with TRBD1. With 1 base clipped from V and 3 bases from J, the junction kept 6 bases outside the gene matches. The CDR3 is made up of 15 amino acids. The V gene's germline CDR1 is SGHVS and CDR2 FNYEAQ. CDR3 amino acids: CASSLEGTVIYEQYF. The CDR3 bases are TGTGCCAGCAGCTTAGAAGGGACAGTTATCTACGAGCAGTACTTC.

The chain has TRBV28 and TRBJ1-5; D uncertain. Trimming took off 8 bases at V and 2 bases at J, with 7 bases between the two ends. The CDR3 totals 12 residues. CDR1 MDHEN and CDR2 SYDVKM come from the germline V gene. The CDR3 sequence: CASEEGNQPQHF. In DNA, the CDR3 is TGTGCCAGCGAGGAGGGCAATCAGCCCCAGCATTTT.

The genes are TRBV28 and TRBJ1-1, with D unclear. Germline loops: CDR1 MDHEN, CDR2 SYDVKM. V was pared by 2 bases and J by 8 bases, with 9 bases between. The CDR3 is 12 residues long. DNA for the CDR3: TGTGCCAGCAGTTTACGGTTGAGGGAAGCTTTCTTT. It yields the protein CASSLRLREAFF.

This clone came up once. The chain recombines TRBV27 with TRBJ2-7; 9 bases line up with TRBD1. The CDR3 runs to 14 residues. Looked up from germline, CDR1 is MNHEY and CDR2 is SMNVEV (reference sequence). J gave up 2 bases and V 3 bases, and 2 bases lay outside the gene matches. The CDR3 DNA is TGTGCCAGCAGTTTCCGGGACAGGGCCTACGAGCAGTACTTC. This sequence encodes CASSFRDRAYEQYF.

The chain is built from TRBV4-1 and TRBJ1-1; 9 bases agree with TRBD1. Germline CDR1 and CDR2: MGHRA and YSYEKL. The CDR3 totals 14 residues. J was trimmed by 5 bases and V by 4 bases; bases with no gene match: 5. CDR3 DNA sequence: TGCGCCAGCAGCCTCCGACAGGGGGAGACTGAAGCTTTCTTT. Amino acids: CASSLRQGETEAFF.